The T cell receptor (beta chain) under discussion was sequenced for a study of cytomegalovirus exposure and HLA in healthy donors. Note on this clone: Its antigen is still unknown.

This CDR3 comprises 11 residues. In germline, CDR1 is SGHDN, CDR2 FVKESK. V was pared by 5 bases and J by 10 bases, with 10 bases between. General study findings and limits: Follow-up analysis later connected one missense variant in DCLRE1C with trimming of TCR beta V- and J-genes. The study labeled 164 TCR beta chains cytomegalovirus-associated. Of the V segments, some could not be distinguished, including TRBV6-2 and TRBV6-3, and were excluded. Analysis performed later found more than 15,000 TCR beta sequences associated with HLA alleles at 0.05 false discovery rate.

The PCR employed 60 Vbeta primers together with 13 Jbeta primers. Clones were sequenced by immunoSEQ multiplex PCR, and TCRdb holds only the in-frame ones, with some missing. The profile shows under 150,000 clones, 82% of them singletons. The sequence derives from a male donor in good health and CMV-seronegative. The specimen was PBMCs. The chain joins TRBV14 to TRBJ2-3; a possible D gene is TRBD1 (6 bases). The chain's CDR3 is CASSDYRAQYF. CDR3 nucleotides: TGTGCCAGCAGCGACTACAGGGCGCAGTATTTT.